What follows are 6 T cell receptor beta chains derived from one specimen sequenced in a study of T cell repertoires in cytomegalovirus infection. The antigens these receptors bind are not known. A single record per CDR3 protein comes from TCRdb applying MiXCR to the reads. Of about 830,000 distinct CDR3 sequences listed, 30% to 35% are singletons. Sequencing was performed on cultured CD8+ T cells from PBMCs, taken from culture after CMV antigen stimulation. The receptors originated from a human donor in good health (CMV status not recorded). Some clones in this sample may be carry-over from other donors' samples.

The gene calls are TRBV19 and TRBJ2-4; perhaps TRBD1 as D (6 bases). Trimming stripped 6 bases from V and 1 base from J, with 28 bases between. The CDR3 runs to 20 residues. Germline CDR1 and CDR2: LNHDA and SQIVND (reference sequence). In DNA, the CDR3 is TGTGCCAGTAGGGACAGCCGCGCTCCACTCGAGATTGGGGCCAAAAACATTCAGTACTTC. Amino acids: CASRDSRAPLEIGAKNIQYF.

The chain uses TRBV20-1 and TRBJ2-6; 7 nucleotides align to TRBD1. The V and J ends lost 0 bases and 0 bases, in that order; junction bases with no gene match: 8. Germline CDR1 and CDR2: DFQATT and SNEGSKA (reference sequence). The length of the CDR3 is 18 residues. The CDR3 coding sequence is TGCAGTGCTAGAGATTCTGGGGACAGCAGCTCTGGGGCCAACGTCCTGACTTTC. Protein: CSARDSGDSSSGANVLTF.

Comments on this clonotype: An end of the junction does not agree with germline; a read error may underlie this. V and J are TRBV28 and TRBJ2-3, with D perhaps TRBD1 or TRBD2 (6 bases each). Germline lookup yields CDR1 MDHEN and CDR2 SYDVKM. The CDR3 sequence is 17 residues long. Here the CDR3 DNA reads TGTGCCAGCAGCCCCCCTTCTAGGGGGGCTCGCACAGATACGCTGTATTTT. The encoded protein is CASSPPSRGARTDTLYF.

This clonotype has only one observation. This rearrangement joins TRBV27 to TRBJ1-1; D ambiguous. Trimming stripped 7 bases from V and 6 bases from J, with 15 bases between. There are 13 residues in the CDR3. The germline V gene has CDR1 MNHEY and CDR2 SMNVEV (reference sequence). In nucleotides, the CDR3 is TGTGCCAGCAAGATAGGAATAACGGCTGAAGCTTTCTTT. Protein product: CASKIGITAEAFF.

This chain uses TRBV12-3 or TRBV12-4 with TRBJ2-5, with TRBD2 matching over 12 bases. CDR3 size: 16 residues. V was clipped by 3 bases and J by 8 bases; unmatched bases: 10. The CDR3 is CASSFPGLAGGKTQYF. The CDR3 nucleotides are TGTGCCAGCAGTTTCCCGGGGCTAGCGGGGGGGAAAACCCAGTACTTC.

The J gene is TRBJ2-7, the V gene TRBV4-2, with a tentative D call TRBD1 (5 bases). V was clipped by 4 bases and J by 5 bases, with 18 bases between them. This CDR3 contains 15 residues. Germline V gene lookup returns CDR1 LGHNA and CDR2 YNFKEQ. CDR3 residues: CASSRGAGPMDEQYF. The CDR3 nucleotides read TGTGCCAGCAGCCGTGGGGCAGGCCCTATGGACGAGCAGTACTTC.